These T cell receptor beta chains were read from a single sample in a study of blood T cell repertoires in COVID-19. TCRdb keeps only in-frame clones here, not all; method: immunoSEQ multiplex PCR. The data hold almost 70,000 clones, with about nine tenths observed a single time. The sample comprised peripheral blood. The origin of the receptors is a woman in her 70s with acute or convalescent COVID-19. CDR3s include the opening cysteine and the closing phenylalanine or tryptophan. Fields, in order: clone size, J gene, V gene, D gene, CDR3 DNA, CDR3 protein. The D gene is left open where the match is weak. Part of the rows lack a size; the others show once, few, many or a class for expanded clones.

clone_size: NA
j_call: TRBJ1-1
v_call: TRBV30
d_call: NA
cdr3_nt: TGTGCCTGCCGGGGCACTGAAGCTTTCTTT
cdr3_aa: CACRGTEAFF

clone_size: NA
j_call: TRBJ1-2
v_call: TRBV6-5
d_call: NA
cdr3_nt: TGTGCCAGCAGTTTCGGCGGCTTCTATGGCTACACCTTC
cdr3_aa: CASSFGGFYGYTF

clone_size: NA
j_call: TRBJ2-7
v_call: TRBV28
d_call: NA
cdr3_nt: TGTGCCAGCAGCCCAAACAGGAAGGGGCTCTACGAGCAGTACTTC
cdr3_aa: CASSPNRKGLYEQYF

clone_size: NA
j_call: TRBJ2-2
v_call: TRBV24-1
d_call: TRBD2
cdr3_nt: TGTGCCACCAGTGATCCCGGACTAGCGGGAGGGCGCCTCAGGGAGCTGTTTTTT
cdr3_aa: CATSDPGLAGGRLRELFF

clone_size: NA
j_call: TRBJ2-7
v_call: TRBV6-2/TRBV6-3
d_call: NA
cdr3_nt: TGTGCCAGCAGTTACTCTAACAGCTACGAGCAGTACTTC
cdr3_aa: CASSYSNSYEQYF

clone_size: once
j_call: TRBJ2-5
v_call: TRBV27
d_call: NA
cdr3_nt: TGTGCCAGCAGTCAGCTTAACCGGGCTAACAGGTGGCAAGAGACCCAGTACTTC
cdr3_aa: CASSQLNRANRWQETQYF

clone_size: NA
j_call: TRBJ1-1
v_call: TRBV12-3/TRBV12-4
d_call: NA
cdr3_nt: TGTGCCAGCAGTTTAGCAGAGAATACTGAAGCTTTCTTT
cdr3_aa: CASSLAENTEAFF

clone_size: NA
j_call: TRBJ1-2
v_call: TRBV13
d_call: NA
cdr3_nt: TGTGCCAGCAGCTCAGTAGGGGGAGTCTATGGCTACACCTTC
cdr3_aa: CASSSVGGVYGYTF

clone_size: NA
j_call: TRBJ2-7
v_call: TRBV2
d_call: NA
cdr3_nt: TGTGCCAGCAGTGTCCCAGCGGTCTCCTACGAGCAGTACTTC
cdr3_aa: CASSVPAVSYEQYF

clone_size: NA
j_call: TRBJ2-1
v_call: TRBV27
d_call: TRBD2
cdr3_nt: TGTGCCAGCTGGGGGGGGAGTGAGCAGTTCTTC
cdr3_aa: CASWGGSEQFF

clone_size: few
j_call: TRBJ1-1
v_call: TRBV6-5
d_call: NA
cdr3_nt: TGTGCCAGCAGGGGAGGAGGAAGGAACACTGAAGCTTTCTTT
cdr3_aa: CASRGGGRNTEAFF

clone_size: NA
j_call: TRBJ2-7
v_call: TRBV28
d_call: NA
cdr3_nt: TGTGCCAGCAGACCACAGGGGGAGGGCTACGAGCAGTACTTC
cdr3_aa: CASRPQGEGYEQYF

clone_size: NA
j_call: TRBJ2-6
v_call: TRBV6-6
d_call: NA
cdr3_nt: TGTGCCAGCAGCCAGGGCGCTGGGGCCAACGTCCTGACTTTC
cdr3_aa: CASSQGAGANVLTF

clone_size: NA
j_call: TRBJ2-5
v_call: TRBV27
d_call: TRBD1
cdr3_nt: TGTGCCAGCACTGGGACAGGGAGGGGAGAGACCCAGTACTTC
cdr3_aa: CASTGTGRGETQYF

clone_size: NA
j_call: TRBJ1-3
v_call: TRBV5-1
d_call: NA
cdr3_nt: TGCGCCAGCAGCATACAAGGGAGCTCTGGAAACACCATATATTTT
cdr3_aa: CASSIQGSSGNTIYF

clone_size: NA
j_call: TRBJ1-5
v_call: TRBV28
d_call: TRBD1
cdr3_nt: TGTGCCAGCAGCAGTACAGGGGGCGGGAATCAGCCCCAGCATTTT
cdr3_aa: CASSSTGGGNQPQHF

clone_size: NA
j_call: TRBJ1-5
v_call: TRBV15
d_call: NA
cdr3_nt: TGTGCCACCAGCAGAGATGCAGGGCGGGGTTTGGGACAGCCCCAGCATTTT
cdr3_aa: CATSRDAGRGLGQPQHF

clone_size: NA
j_call: TRBJ1-1
v_call: TRBV14
d_call: NA
cdr3_nt: TGTGCCAGCAGCCTGATACAGGGATTGGGCACTGAAGCTTTCTTT
cdr3_aa: CASSLIQGLGTEAFF

clone_size: NA
j_call: TRBJ2-1
v_call: TRBV27
d_call: TRBD2
cdr3_nt: TGTGCCAGCAGTTTAGAGTTGGGACTAGCATACAATGAGCAGTTCTTC
cdr3_aa: CASSLELGLAYNEQFF

clone_size: few
j_call: TRBJ2-7
v_call: TRBV6-5
d_call: TRBD1
cdr3_nt: TGTGCCACTAGACAGGGATCCTACGAGCAGTACTTC
cdr3_aa: CATRQGSYEQYF

clone_size: once
j_call: TRBJ1-6
v_call: TRBV19
d_call: NA
cdr3_nt: TGTGCCAGTAGTAAGGCGGGAGAATATAATTCACCCCTCCACTTT
cdr3_aa: CASSKAGEYNSPLHF

clone_size: NA
j_call: TRBJ1-2
v_call: TRBV9
d_call: TRBD1
cdr3_nt: TGTGCCAGCAGCAGGCGACAGGGGCCTATCTATGGCTACACCTTC
cdr3_aa: CASSRRQGPIYGYTF

clone_size: NA
j_call: TRBJ1-1
v_call: TRBV5-1
d_call: NA
cdr3_nt: TGCGCCAGCAGCTCGGGACAAGGACCCGTCACCATCACTGAAGCTTTCTTT
cdr3_aa: CASSSGQGPVTITEAFF

clone_size: NA
j_call: TRBJ1-4
v_call: TRBV27
d_call: TRBD1
cdr3_nt: TGTGCCAGCAGCTACAGGGGGGGATCTACTAATGAAAAACTGTTTTTT
cdr3_aa: CASSYRGGSTNEKLFF

clone_size: NA
j_call: TRBJ1-1
v_call: TRBV18
d_call: TRBD1
cdr3_nt: TGTGCCAGCTCACCACTCGCTGAGGGGGCAGGGGGAGCTTTCTTT
cdr3_aa: CASSPLAEGAGGAFF

clone_size: NA
j_call: TRBJ1-1
v_call: TRBV27
d_call: TRBD1
cdr3_nt: TGTGCCAGCAGTTTAGAAGCCCGACAGGGTGGCGTAGGCACTGAAGCTTTCTTT
cdr3_aa: CASSLEARQGGVGTEAFF

clone_size: NA
j_call: TRBJ1-1
v_call: TRBV5-4
d_call: TRBD1
cdr3_nt: TGTGCCAGCAGCTCCAACACAGGGGGCAGCGCTGAAGCTTTCTTT
cdr3_aa: CASSSNTGGSAEAFF

clone_size: NA
j_call: TRBJ1-5
v_call: TRBV21-1
d_call: NA
cdr3_nt: TGTGCCACAGGGGGCAGGGGGTCTGATCAGCCCCAGCATTTT
cdr3_aa: CATGGRGSDQPQHF

clone_size: NA
j_call: TRBJ2-7
v_call: TRBV28
d_call: NA
cdr3_nt: TGTGCCAGCAGTTTACCGGGGTACTCCTACGAGCAGTACTTC
cdr3_aa: CASSLPGYSYEQYF

clone_size: many
j_call: TRBJ2-1
v_call: TRBV20-1
d_call: NA
cdr3_nt: TGCAGTGCGGGCTATCGTGAGCAGTTCTTC
cdr3_aa: CSAGYREQFF

clone_size: NA
j_call: TRBJ2-1
v_call: TRBV27
d_call: TRBD1
cdr3_nt: TGTGCCAGCAGTCTGTTGACAGGGGGCAATGAGCAGTTCTTC
cdr3_aa: CASSLLTGGNEQFF

clone_size: once
j_call: TRBJ2-1
v_call: TRBV5-1
d_call: NA
cdr3_nt: TGCGCCAGCAGCTTGGGGGACTTAGACAATGAGCAGTTCTTC
cdr3_aa: CASSLGDLDNEQFF

clone_size: NA
j_call: TRBJ1-4
v_call: TRBV5-1
d_call: NA
cdr3_nt: TGCGCCAGCAGAATAACAACTAATGAAAAACTGTTTTTT
cdr3_aa: CASRITTNEKLFF

clone_size: NA
j_call: TRBJ2-1
v_call: TRBV11-3
d_call: NA
cdr3_nt: TGTGCCAGCAGCCAGGTGCAAGGGGGCAATGAGCAGTTCTTC
cdr3_aa: CASSQVQGGNEQFF

clone_size: once
j_call: TRBJ1-1
v_call: TRBV30
d_call: NA
cdr3_nt: TGTGCCTGGGGCCAGGGGTATGTATCCACTGAAGCTTTCTTT
cdr3_aa: CAWGQGYVSTEAFF